Each of the 26 T cell receptor beta chains below was sequenced from the same sample in a study of graft-versus-host responses after intestinal transplantation. The antigens of these receptors remain unknown. The data were produced by immunoSEQ multiplex PCR, yet TCRdb's version contains in-frame clones alone and is incomplete. The sample has approximately 82,000 clones, just under 95% seen once. The material was unstimulated CD8+ T cells sorted from spleen or lymph node cells, obtained before transplant. These receptors all stem from a human donor who was the organ donor for an intestinal transplant.

CDR3 nucleotides: TGTGCCAGCAGTGACCAAGCCCGGGACATAGCGGGCCCAGATACGCAGTATTTT. This codes for CASSDQARDIAGPDTQYF. V is TRBV6-4 and J is TRBJ2-3, with D tentatively TRBD2 (7 bases). CDR3 length equals 18 residues. The V gene lost 2 bases and the J gene lost 4 bases, with 22 bases spanning the gap. Germline values: CDR1 MRHNA, CDR2 SNTAGT.

The J gene is TRBJ2-7, the V gene TRBV27, with TRBD2 matching 9 bases. The CDR3 contains 14 residues. V lost 2 bases and J lost 7; bases outside the gene matches: 6. Germline V gene lookup returns CDR1 MNHEY and CDR2 SMNVEV (reference sequence). This CDR3 reads CASSLTSGYWEQYF. For the CDR3, the DNA is TGTGCCAGCAGTTTAACTAGCGGGTACTGGGAGCAGTACTTC.

This clone appeared a single time. The chain joins TRBV9 to TRBJ2-2; TRBD1 aligns across 11 bases. The CDR3 length is 18 residues. Trimming took 0 bases from V and 6 from J; bases not matched to a gene: 10. In germline, CDR1 is SGDLS, CDR2 YYNGEE. The CDR3 is CASSVASTGQGASGELFF. The CDR3 DNA sequence: TGTGCCAGCAGCGTAGCATCGACCGGACAGGGGGCTTCCGGGGAGCTGTTTTTT. The variable domain in full, with the rest retrieved from reference TRBV9 and TRBJ2-2, is DSGVTQTPKHLITATGQRVTLRCSPRSGDLSVYWYQQSLDQGLQFLIQYYNGEERAKGNILERFSAQQFPDLHSELNLSSLELGDSALYFCASSVASTGQGASGELFFGEGSRLTVL.

This chain links TRBV14 with TRBJ2-1; D remains ambiguous. The CDR3 runs 13 residues. Germline CDR1 and CDR2: SGHDN and FVKESK. Trimming pared 0 bases from V and 7 bases from J, leaving 7 bases between. The CDR3 protein is CASSQDYRNEQFF. The CDR3 DNA reads as TGTGCCAGCAGCCAAGACTATCGGAATGAGCAGTTCTTC.

J is TRBJ2-3 and V is TRBV7-9; TRBD1 matches 9 bases. CDR3 length equals 17 residues. V trimming: 5 bases; J trimming: 1 base; junction bases outside the gene matches: 10. The V gene's germline CDR1 is SEHNR and CDR2 FQNEAQ (reference sequence). CDR3 nucleotides: TGTGCCAGCAGCCCGAAGGGACAGGGCGGGGGCACAGATACGCAGTATTTT. Translation gives CASSPKGQGGGTDTQYF.

The chain recombines TRBV27 with TRBJ2-7, with TRBD2 identical over 15 bases. In germline, CDR1 is MNHEY, CDR2 SMNVEV (reference sequence). CDR3 size: 16 residues. J was trimmed by 2 bases and V by 5 bases; bases with no gene match: 4. CDR3 nucleotide sequence: TGTGCCAGCAGTGGGGGGACTAGCGGGAGGCCCTACGAGCAGTACTTC. Translated, it gives CASSGGTSGRPYEQYF.

CDR3 DNA: TGTGCCAGCAGACTATATGCGGGGCCCCTCCACTTT. Translated, it gives CASRLYAGPLHF. The rearrangement links TRBV27 to TRBJ1-6; the D is unclear. This CDR3 contains 12 residues. Trimming removed 6 bases at V and 13 bases at J, with 13 bases between. Germline values: CDR1 MNHEY, CDR2 SMNVEV (reference sequence).

The V and J genes are TRBV15 and TRBJ2-1; TRBD2 matches 7 bases. Germline CDR1 LNHNV, CDR2 YYDKDF (reference sequence). The CDR3 spans 17 residues. Trimming cost V 0 bases and J 3 bases; bases outside gene matches: 8. This CDR3 is CATSRDWREKVYNEQFF. The CDR3 region has the DNA TGTGCCACCAGCAGAGATTGGCGGGAGAAAGTCTACAATGAGCAGTTCTTC. Together with reference TRBV15 and TRBJ2-1, the CDR3 gives the full variable domain: DAMVIQNPRYQVTQFGKPVTLSCSQTLNHNVMYWYQQKSSQAPKLLFHYYDKDFNNEADTPDNFQSRRPNTSFCFLDIRSPGLGDTAMYLCATSRDWREKVYNEQFFGPGTRLTVL.

The chain is built from TRBV7-9 and TRBJ2-3; TRBD1 agrees at 10 bases. Trimming cost V 8 bases and J 3 bases; bases outside gene matches: 5. Germline V gene sequence: CDR1 SEHNR, CDR2 FQNEAQ (reference sequence). The CDR3 has 14 amino acids. The CDR3 bases are TGTGCCAGCGAACCGGGACAGGGGACAGATACGCAGTATTTT. It yields the protein CASEPGQGTDTQYF.

The V call is TRBV7-9, the J call TRBJ2-7; 12 nucleotides line up with TRBD2. Per the germline V gene, CDR1 is SEHNR and CDR2 is FQNEAQ (reference sequence). This CDR3 is built from 17 residues. The V gene end was trimmed by 5 bases and the J gene end by 6 bases; junction bases not matched to a gene: 14. CDR3 bases: TGTGCCAGCAGCCCTAGACTAGCGGGAGCGTTAGGGGTCGAGCAGTACTTC. It specifies CASSPRLAGALGVEQYF.

V gene TRBV2 combines with J gene TRBJ2-3, with 11 bases lining up with TRBD2. The V gene end was trimmed by 11 bases and the J gene end by 3 bases; junction bases not matched to a gene: 13. This CDR3 spans 16 amino acids. CDR1 is SNHLY, CDR2 FYNNEI, per germline. CDR3 residues: CAARGGASGGTDTQYF. For the CDR3, the DNA is TGTGCCGCCCGGGGCGGGGCTAGCGGGGGGACAGATACGCAGTATTTT.

V usage is TRBV12-5 and J usage is TRBJ2-7; TRBD1 agrees at 8 bases. In germline, CDR1 is LGHNT, CDR2 FRNRAP. This CDR3 region has 15 residues. Unmatched junction bases numbered 14, after V lost 9 bases and J lost 4 bases. The CDR3: CARGGPGQARYEQYF. DNA for the CDR3: TGTGCTAGGGGGGGACCGGGACAGGCACGGTACGAGCAGTACTTC.

This clone appeared once. The chain joins TRBV7-3 to TRBJ2-7; D ambiguous. Germline loops: CDR1 SGHTA, CDR2 FQGTGA. V gave up 5 bases and J gave up 7 bases, with 15 bases separating them. The CDR3 is 13 residues long. This CDR3 reads CASSISNDGEQYF. In nucleotides, the CDR3 is TGTGCCAGCAGCATATCGAATGACGGGGAGCAGTACTTC. The full variable domain, its missing parts supplied by reference TRBV7-3 and TRBJ2-7, is GAGVSQTPSNKVTEKGKYVELRCDPISGHTALYWYRQSLGQGPEFLIYFQGTGAADDSGLPNDRFFAVRPEGSVSTLKIQRTERGDSAVYLCASSISNDGEQYFGPGTRLTVT.

The chain is built from TRBV9 and TRBJ2-6; D may be TRBD1 (7 bases). CDR3 length: 19 amino acids. In germline, CDR1 is SGDLS, CDR2 YYNGEE. Trimming cost V 4 bases and J 0 bases, with 20 bases left between them. The CDR3 DNA is TGTGCCAGCAGCTCCCCACCAGGGGGGATCGGCTCTGGGGCCAACGTCCTGACTTTC. The encoded protein is CASSSPPGGIGSGANVLTF.

The V gene is TRBV5-6, the J gene TRBJ1-1; TRBD1 aligns across 7 bases. The germline CDR1 and CDR2 sequences are SGHDT and YYEEEE. V was clipped by 2 bases and J by 8 bases; unmatched bases: 21. The CDR3 spans 18 residues. The CDR3 reads CASSFSPYYNEGGREAFF. CDR3 nucleotides: TGTGCCAGCAGCTTTAGCCCCTACTACAATGAAGGGGGCCGGGAAGCTTTCTTT.

The genes are TRBV12-5 and TRBJ2-1, with TRBD2 as a possible D gene (6 bases). The germline gives CDR1 LGHNT, CDR2 FRNRAP. The CDR3 sequence is 14 residues long. V lost 7 bases to trimming and J lost 0 bases, with 10 bases between them. In nucleotides, the CDR3 is TGTGCTAGTGTGCGGGGTTACTCCTACAATGAGCAGTTCTTC. As protein: CASVRGYSYNEQFF.

The genes are TRBV30 and TRBJ2-7; TRBD2 is a possible D gene (5 bases). Between the trimmed V and J ends, which lost 2 bases and 5 bases, there was a span of 10 bases. The germline V gene has CDR1 GTSNPN and CDR2 SVGIG (reference sequence). CDR3 length: 12 residues. CDR3 residues: CAWSRTLDEQYF. The CDR3 nucleotides are TGTGCCTGGAGTCGGACTCTCGACGAGCAGTACTTC.

This clone came up a few times. The chain carries TRBV2 and TRBJ1-6; D unresolved. Germline CDR1 reads SNHLY; CDR2 reads FYNNEI. This CDR3 is 14 amino acids long. V was trimmed by 10 bases and J by 0 bases, leaving 10 bases between them. The DNA of the CDR3 is TGTGCCACCGGGGTCAGCTCCTATAATTCACCCCTCCACTTT. It translates to CATGVSSYNSPLHF.

The chain links TRBV28 to TRBJ1-1; 7 positions agree with TRBD1. In germline, CDR1 is MDHEN, CDR2 SYDVKM. Trimming removed 2 bases from V and 6 bases from J; junction bases left unmatched: 9. The CDR3 sequence is 15 residues long. This CDR3 reads CASSLRTGNEPEAFF. The CDR3 DNA sequence: TGTGCCAGCAGTTTACGGACAGGTAATGAGCCTGAAGCTTTCTTT.

This chain links TRBV11-3 with TRBJ2-7; D remains ambiguous. Germline-derived CDR1 and CDR2 are SGHNT and YENEEA. V was pared by 3 bases and J by 7 bases, with 10 bases between. The CDR3 has 12 amino acids. As DNA, the CDR3 is TGTGCCAGCAGCTTTGGGCCCCTGGAGCAGTACTTC. Its translation: CASSFGPLEQYF.

The chain combines TRBV15 with TRBJ2-1; 7 bases align to TRBD2. The CDR3 sequence is 17 residues long. V was pared by 3 bases and J by 0 bases, with 8 bases of the junction left unmatched. CDR1 and CDR2 (germline): LNHNV, YYDKDF (reference sequence). The CDR3 is CATSRDGTTFSYNEQFF. The DNA of the CDR3 is TGTGCCACCAGCAGGGACGGGACTACCTTCTCCTACAATGAGCAGTTCTTC. Complete variable domain (other parts from reference TRBV15 and TRBJ2-1): DAMVIQNPRYQVTQFGKPVTLSCSQTLNHNVMYWYQQKSSQAPKLLFHYYDKDFNNEADTPDNFQSRRPNTSFCFLDIRSPGLGDTAMYLCATSRDGTTFSYNEQFFGPGTRLTVL.

The chain combines TRBV9 with TRBJ2-5, with 7 nucleotides matching TRBD2. From germline, CDR1 is SGDLS and CDR2 YYNGEE. With 3 bases clipped from V and 1 base from J, the junction kept 12 bases outside the gene matches. CDR3 size: 17 residues. The CDR3: CASSDGPGSGGQETQYF. CDR3 nucleotide sequence: TGTGCCAGCAGCGATGGCCCGGGGTCGGGGGGCCAAGAGACCCAGTACTTC.

The chain employs TRBV25-1 and TRBJ2-1; 10 positions agree with TRBD2. V was clipped by 4 bases and J by 1 base; unmatched bases: 1. Germline CDR1 is MGHDK and CDR2 is SYGVNS. CDR3 length: 15 residues. The CDR3: CASSASGSSYNEQFF. Written as DNA, the CDR3 is TGTGCCAGCAGTGCTAGCGGGAGTTCCTACAATGAGCAGTTCTTC.

The chain uses TRBV6-7 and TRBJ2-7, with TRBD2 matching 9 bases. TRBV6-7 is labeled an ORF, and its function is uncertain. CDR3 length equals 20 residues. Germline trimming cut 6 bases from V and 0 bases from J; bases unmatched to any gene: 21. CDR3 sequence (DNA): TGTGCCAGCAGCCGCCGCGGGGGGCGGGGGGGCTTTGGTAGCTCCTACGAGCAGTACTTC. This codes for CASSRRGGRGGFGSSYEQYF.

This sequence joins TRBV19 and TRBJ1-1; no firm D call. The length of the CDR3 is 14 residues. Trimming removed 5 bases at V and 3 bases at J, with 13 bases between. CDR1 is LNHDA, CDR2 SQIVND, per germline (reference sequence). CDR3 DNA: TGTGCCAGTAGTTACTACAGCGGGGACACTGAAGCTTTCTTT. Amino acids: CASSYYSGDTEAFF. Full variable domain (missing parts from reference TRBV19 and TRBJ1-1): DGGITQSPKYLFRKEGQNVTLSCEQNLNHDAMYWYRQDPGQGLRLIYYSQIVNDFQKGDIAEGYSVSREKKESFPLTVTSAQKNPTAFYLCASSYYSGDTEAFFGQGTRLTVV.

The chain joins TRBV27 to TRBJ2-7; 7 positions agree with TRBD1. The CDR3 loop spans 14 amino acids. CDR1 and CDR2 (germline): MNHEY, SMNVEV (reference sequence). Trimming cost V 6 bases and J 2 bases; bases outside gene matches: 7. In DNA form, the CDR3 reads TGTGCCAGCAGGCCGGGACAGACCCCCTACGAGCAGTACTTC. Residues: CASRPGQTPYEQYF.